The following is a TCR beta chain sequence with its context. No antigen is known for it. This sample was taken from a study of shared clonotypes between healthy human individuals. Study summary: Those who served as donors were two women and a few men between the ages of 18 and 49.

CD45RO-negative cells were positively selected for CCR7, leaving out terminally differentiated effector memory CD45RA+ cells. The germline gives CDR1 SGHVS, CDR2 FQNEAQ. This CDR3 region has 16 residues. The trim removed 2 bases at V and 6 bases at J, leaving 12 bases unmatched. Findings of the study overall: Clonotypes shared by all four sorted-subset donors had higher generation probabilities than non-shared clonotypes.

Genomic DNA belonging to each subset was distributed in equal measure over several immunoSEQ plates. The protocol was immunoSEQ multiplex PCR, while the TCRdb copy is restricted to in-frame clones and leaves out a portion. This sample has about 1,900,000 clones, with approximately 94% found just once. J is TRBJ2-7 and V is TRBV7-8; 8 nucleotides line up with TRBD1. Sequencing was performed on naive CD8+ T cells sorted from blood. This receptor was taken from a man between 18 and 29 years old in good health. The CDR3 region has the DNA TGTGCCAGCAGCTTACGATCCTTGGACAGGGTAGGCGAGCAGTACTTC. Amino acid sequence: CASSLRSLDRVGEQYF.